The source of this TCR beta chain is a study of shared clonotypes between healthy human individuals. Germline V lookup: CDR1 MDHEN, CDR2 SYDVKM. Germline trimming cut 8 bases from V and 7 bases from J; bases unmatched to any gene: 12. The CDR3 covers 15 residues. An assay was performed, and its level was deep. Each subset's genomic DNA was shared equally among a number of immunoSEQ plates. TCRdb's table, derived via immunoSEQ multiplex PCR, lists solely in-frame clones and lacks some. The sample holds approximately 330,000 clones, over 70% seen once. V usage is TRBV28 and J usage is TRBJ2-1; 9 positions match TRBD1. The receptor was isolated from a man between 25 and 39 years old in good health. The sample comprised memory CD4+ T cells sorted from blood. Subset meaning: CD45RA-negative fraction. The CDR3 DNA reads TGTGCCAGCTCGGCCCCCGGGACAGGGTCAAATGAGCAGTTCTTC. Its protein is CASSAPGTGSNEQFF.